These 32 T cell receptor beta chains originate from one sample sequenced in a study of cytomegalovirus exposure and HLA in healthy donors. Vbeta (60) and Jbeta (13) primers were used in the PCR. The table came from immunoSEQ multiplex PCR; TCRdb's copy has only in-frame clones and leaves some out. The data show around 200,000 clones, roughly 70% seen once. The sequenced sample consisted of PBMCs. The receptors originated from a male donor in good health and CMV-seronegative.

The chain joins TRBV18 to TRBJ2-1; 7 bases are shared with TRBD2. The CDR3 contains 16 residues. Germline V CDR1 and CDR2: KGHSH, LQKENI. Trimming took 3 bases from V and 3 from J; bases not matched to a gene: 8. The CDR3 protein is CASSPPGLGDYNEQFF. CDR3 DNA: TGTGCCAGCTCACCGCCAGGACTAGGGGACTACAATGAGCAGTTCTTC.

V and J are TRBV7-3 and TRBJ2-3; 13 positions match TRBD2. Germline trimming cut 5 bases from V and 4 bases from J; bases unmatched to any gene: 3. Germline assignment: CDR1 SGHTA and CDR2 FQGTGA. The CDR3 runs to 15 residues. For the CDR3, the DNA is TGTGCCAGCAGCCCCGGACTAGCGGGAGCAGATACGCAGTATTTT. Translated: CASSPGLAGADTQYF.

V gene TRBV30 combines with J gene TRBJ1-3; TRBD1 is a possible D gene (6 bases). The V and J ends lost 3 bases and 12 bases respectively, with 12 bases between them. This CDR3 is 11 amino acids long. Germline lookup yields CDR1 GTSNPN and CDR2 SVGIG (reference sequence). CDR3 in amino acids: CAWRRTGIIYF. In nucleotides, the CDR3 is TGTGCCTGGAGGCGAACAGGGATCATATATTTT.

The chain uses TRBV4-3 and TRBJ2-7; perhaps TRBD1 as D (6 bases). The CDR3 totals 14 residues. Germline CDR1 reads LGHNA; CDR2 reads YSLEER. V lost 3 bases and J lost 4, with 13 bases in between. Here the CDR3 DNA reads TGCGCCAGCAGCCATGGCCAGGGGCGGTACGAGCAGTACTTC. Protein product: CASSHGQGRYEQYF.

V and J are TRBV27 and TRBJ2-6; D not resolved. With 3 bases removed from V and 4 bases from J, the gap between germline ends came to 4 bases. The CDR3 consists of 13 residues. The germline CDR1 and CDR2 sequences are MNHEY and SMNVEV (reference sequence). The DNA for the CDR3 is TGTGCCAGCAGTTTCGCGGGGGCCAACGTCCTGACTTTC. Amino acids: CASSFAGANVLTF.

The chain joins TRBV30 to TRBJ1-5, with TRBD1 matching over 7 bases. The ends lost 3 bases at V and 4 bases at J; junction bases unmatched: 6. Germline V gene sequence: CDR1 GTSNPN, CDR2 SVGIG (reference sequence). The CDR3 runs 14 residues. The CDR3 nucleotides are TGTGCCTGGAGCCGGGACAGCCCAAATCAGCCCCAGCATTTT. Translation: CAWSRDSPNQPQHF.

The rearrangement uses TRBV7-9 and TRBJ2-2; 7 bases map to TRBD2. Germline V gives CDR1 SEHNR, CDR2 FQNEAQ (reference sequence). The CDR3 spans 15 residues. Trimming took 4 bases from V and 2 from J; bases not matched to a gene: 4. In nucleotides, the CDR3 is TGTGCCAGCAGCTCCCGGGACTATAACACCGGGGAGCTGTTTTTT. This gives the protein CASSSRDYNTGELFF.

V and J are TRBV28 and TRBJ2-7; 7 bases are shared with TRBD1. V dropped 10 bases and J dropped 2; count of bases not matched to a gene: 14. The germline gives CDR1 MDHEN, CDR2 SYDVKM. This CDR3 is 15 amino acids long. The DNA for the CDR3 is TGTGCCACACTCTCTGCCGGGACAGCCACCTACGAGCAGTACTTC. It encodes CATLSAGTATYEQYF.

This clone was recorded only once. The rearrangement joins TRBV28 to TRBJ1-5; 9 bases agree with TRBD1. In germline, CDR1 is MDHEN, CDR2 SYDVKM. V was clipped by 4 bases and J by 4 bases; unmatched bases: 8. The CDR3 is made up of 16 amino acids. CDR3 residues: CASSSVRQGGNQPQHF. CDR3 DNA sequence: TGTGCCAGCAGTTCCGTCCGACAGGGGGGGAATCAGCCCCAGCATTTT. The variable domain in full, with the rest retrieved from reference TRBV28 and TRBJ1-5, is DVKVTQSSRYLVKRTGEKVFLECVQDMDHENMFWYRQDPGLGLRLIYFSYDVKMKEKGDIPEGYSVSREKKERFSLILESASTNQTSMYLCASSSVRQGGNQPQHFGDGTRLSIL.

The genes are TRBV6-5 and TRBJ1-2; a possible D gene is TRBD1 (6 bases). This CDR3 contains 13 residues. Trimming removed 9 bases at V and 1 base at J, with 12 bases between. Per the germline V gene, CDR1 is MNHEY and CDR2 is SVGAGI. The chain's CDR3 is CASRTALNYGYTF. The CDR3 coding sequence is TGTGCCAGTAGGACAGCCCTTAACTATGGCTACACCTTC.

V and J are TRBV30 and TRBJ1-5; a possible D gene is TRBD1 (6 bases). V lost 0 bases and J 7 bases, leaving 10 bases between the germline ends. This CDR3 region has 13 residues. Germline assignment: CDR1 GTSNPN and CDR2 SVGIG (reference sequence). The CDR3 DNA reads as TGTGCCTGGAGTGTACCGGGGGGCCAGCCCCAGCATTTT. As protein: CAWSVPGGQPQHF.

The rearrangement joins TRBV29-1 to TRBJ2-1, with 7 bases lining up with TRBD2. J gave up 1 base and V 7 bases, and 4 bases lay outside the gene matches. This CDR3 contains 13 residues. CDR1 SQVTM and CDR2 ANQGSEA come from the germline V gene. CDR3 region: CSGGGGSYNEQFF. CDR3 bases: TGCAGCGGGGGCGGGGGTTCCTACAATGAGCAGTTCTTC.

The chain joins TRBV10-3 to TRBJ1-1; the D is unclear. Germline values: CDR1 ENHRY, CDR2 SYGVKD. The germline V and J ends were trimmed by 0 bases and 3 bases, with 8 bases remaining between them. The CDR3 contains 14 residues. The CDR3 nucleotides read TGTGCCATCAGTGAGTCGAAACAGCACACTGAAGCTTTCTTT. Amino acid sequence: CAISESKQHTEAFF.

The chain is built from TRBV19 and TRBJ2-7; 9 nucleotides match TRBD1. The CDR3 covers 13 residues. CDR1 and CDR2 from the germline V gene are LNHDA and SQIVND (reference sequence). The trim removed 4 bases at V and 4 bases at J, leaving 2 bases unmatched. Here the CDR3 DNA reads TGTGCCAGTAGTAGGACAGGGGTTTACGAGCAGTACTTC. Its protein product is CASSRTGVYEQYF.

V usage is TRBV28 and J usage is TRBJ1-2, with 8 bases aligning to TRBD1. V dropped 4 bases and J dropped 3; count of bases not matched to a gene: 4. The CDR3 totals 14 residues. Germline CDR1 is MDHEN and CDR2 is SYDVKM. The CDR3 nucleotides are TGTGCCAGCAGTTCCGGACAGGGAGACTATGGCTACACCTTC. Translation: CASSSGQGDYGYTF.

Here the CDR3 reads CASIPRGSVEKLFF. CDR3 coding DNA: TGTGCCAGCATCCCCCGGGGTAGTGTTGAAAAACTGTTTTTT. The chain carries TRBV28 and TRBJ1-4; D is unresolved. CDR1 is MDHEN, CDR2 SYDVKM, per germline. There are 14 residues in the CDR3. Trimming cost V 7 bases and J 7 bases, with 16 bases left between them. The full variable domain, in which reference TRBV28 and TRBJ1-4 provide the parts outside the CDR3, is DVKVTQSSRYLVKRTGEKVFLECVQDMDHENMFWYRQDPGLGLRLIYFSYDVKMKEKGDIPEGYSVSREKKERFSLILESASTNQTSMYLCASIPRGSVEKLFFGSGTQLSVL.

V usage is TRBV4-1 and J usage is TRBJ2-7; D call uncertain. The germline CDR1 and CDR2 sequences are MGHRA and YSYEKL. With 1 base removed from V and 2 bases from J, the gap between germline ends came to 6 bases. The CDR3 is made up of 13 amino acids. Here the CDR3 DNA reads TGCGCCAGCAGCCAAGGCGCGACCTACGAGCAGTACTTC. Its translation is CASSQGATYEQYF.

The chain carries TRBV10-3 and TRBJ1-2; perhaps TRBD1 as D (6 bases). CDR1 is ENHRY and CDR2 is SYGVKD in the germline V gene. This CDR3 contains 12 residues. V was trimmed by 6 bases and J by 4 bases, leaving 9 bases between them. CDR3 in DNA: TGTGCCATCAGACAGGGTTTCTATGGCTACACCTTC. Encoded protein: CAIRQGFYGYTF.

The CDR3 loop reads CASSLEPGSYNEQFF. In DNA form, the CDR3 reads TGCGCCAGCAGCTTGGAACCAGGCTCCTACAATGAGCAGTTCTTC. The gene calls are TRBV5-1 and TRBJ2-1, with D uncertain. The CDR3 is made up of 15 amino acids. Germline CDR1 and CDR2: SGHRS and YFSETQ. V shed 0 bases and J shed 0 bases, with 7 bases lying between them.

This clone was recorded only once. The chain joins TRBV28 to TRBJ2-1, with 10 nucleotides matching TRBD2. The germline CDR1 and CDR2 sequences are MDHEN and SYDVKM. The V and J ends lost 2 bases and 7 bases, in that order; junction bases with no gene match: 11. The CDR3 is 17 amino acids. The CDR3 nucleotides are TGTGCCAGCAGTTTAACCCTAGCGGGAGAAGCGCGGAATGAGCAGTTCTTC. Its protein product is CASSLTLAGEARNEQFF.

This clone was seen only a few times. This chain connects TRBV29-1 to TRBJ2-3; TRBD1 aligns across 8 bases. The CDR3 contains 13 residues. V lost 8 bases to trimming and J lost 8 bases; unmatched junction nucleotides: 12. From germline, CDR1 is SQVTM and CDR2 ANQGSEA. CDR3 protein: CSQHRTGSRTQYF. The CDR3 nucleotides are TGCAGCCAGCACCGGACAGGGTCACGTACGCAGTATTTT.

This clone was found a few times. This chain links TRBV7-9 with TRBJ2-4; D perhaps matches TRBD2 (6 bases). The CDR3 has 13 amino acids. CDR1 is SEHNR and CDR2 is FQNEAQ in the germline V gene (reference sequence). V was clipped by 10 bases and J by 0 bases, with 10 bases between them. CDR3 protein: CAIPGEAKNIQYF. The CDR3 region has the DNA TGTGCCATCCCGGGGGAAGCCAAAAACATTCAGTACTTC.

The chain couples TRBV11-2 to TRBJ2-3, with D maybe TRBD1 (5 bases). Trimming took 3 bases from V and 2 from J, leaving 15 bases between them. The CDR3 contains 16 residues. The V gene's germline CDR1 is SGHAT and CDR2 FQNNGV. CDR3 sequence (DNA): TGTGCCAGCAGCTTTTACAGGAATACATTCACAGATACGCAGTATTTT. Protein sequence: CASSFYRNTFTDTQYF.

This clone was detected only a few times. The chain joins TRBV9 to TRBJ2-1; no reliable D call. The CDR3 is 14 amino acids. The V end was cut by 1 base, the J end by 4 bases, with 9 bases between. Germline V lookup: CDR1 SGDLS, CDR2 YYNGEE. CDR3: CASSVRAGYNEQFF. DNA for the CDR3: TGTGCCAGCAGCGTAAGAGCTGGTTACAATGAGCAGTTCTTC.

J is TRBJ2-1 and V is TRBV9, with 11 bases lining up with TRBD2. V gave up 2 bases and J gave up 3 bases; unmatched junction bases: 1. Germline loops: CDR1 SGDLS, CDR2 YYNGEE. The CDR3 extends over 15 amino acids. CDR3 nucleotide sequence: TGTGCCAGCAGCGTTGGACTAGCGGGCTACAATGAGCAGTTCTTC. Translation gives CASSVGLAGYNEQFF. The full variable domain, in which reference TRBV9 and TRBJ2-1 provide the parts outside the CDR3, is DSGVTQTPKHLITATGQRVTLRCSPRSGDLSVYWYQQSLDQGLQFLIQYYNGEERAKGNILERFSAQQFPDLHSELNLSSLELGDSALYFCASSVGLAGYNEQFFGPGTRLTVL.

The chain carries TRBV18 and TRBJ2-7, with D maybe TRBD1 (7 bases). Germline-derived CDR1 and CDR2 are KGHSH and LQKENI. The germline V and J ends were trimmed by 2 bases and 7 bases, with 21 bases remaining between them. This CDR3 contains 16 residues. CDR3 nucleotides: TGTGCCAGCTCACCATGGACAGGAGGGGGGCGGCGGGAGCAGTACTTC. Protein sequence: CASSPWTGGGRREQYF.

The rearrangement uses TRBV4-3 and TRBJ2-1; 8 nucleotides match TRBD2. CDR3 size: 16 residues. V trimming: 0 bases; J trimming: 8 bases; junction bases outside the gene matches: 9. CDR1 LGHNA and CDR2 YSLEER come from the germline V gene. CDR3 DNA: TGCGCCAGCAGCCAAGATGGAGCGGGAGTTGGGTATGAGCAGTTCTTC. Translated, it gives CASSQDGAGVGYEQFF.

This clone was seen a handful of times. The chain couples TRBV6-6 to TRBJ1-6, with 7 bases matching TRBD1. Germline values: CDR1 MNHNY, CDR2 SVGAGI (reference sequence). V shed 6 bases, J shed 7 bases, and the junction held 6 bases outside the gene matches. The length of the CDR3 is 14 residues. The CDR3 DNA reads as TGTGCCAGCAGCCGCGGACAGGTCAATTCACCCCTCCACTTT. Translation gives CASSRGQVNSPLHF.

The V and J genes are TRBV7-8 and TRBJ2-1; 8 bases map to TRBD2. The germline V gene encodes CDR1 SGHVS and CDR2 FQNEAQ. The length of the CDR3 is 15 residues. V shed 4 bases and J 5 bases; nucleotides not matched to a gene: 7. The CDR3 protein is CASSWSRGGHNEQFF. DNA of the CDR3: TGTGCCAGCAGCTGGTCTCGCGGGGGGCACAATGAGCAGTTCTTC.

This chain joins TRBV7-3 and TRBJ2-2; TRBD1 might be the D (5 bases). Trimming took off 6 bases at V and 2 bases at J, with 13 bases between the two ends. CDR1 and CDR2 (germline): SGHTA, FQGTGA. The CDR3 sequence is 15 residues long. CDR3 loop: CASRPPGSNTGELFF. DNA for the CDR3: TGTGCCAGCAGGCCACCAGGGTCCAACACCGGGGAGCTGTTTTTT.

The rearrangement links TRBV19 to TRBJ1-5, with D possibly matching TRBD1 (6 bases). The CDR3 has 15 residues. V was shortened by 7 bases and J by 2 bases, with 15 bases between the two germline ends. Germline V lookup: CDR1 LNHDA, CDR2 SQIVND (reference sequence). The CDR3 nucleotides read TGTGCCAGTACGATACGGGAGGGGGGCAATCAGCCCCAGCATTTT. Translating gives CASTIREGGNQPQHF. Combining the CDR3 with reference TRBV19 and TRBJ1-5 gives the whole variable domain DGGITQSPKYLFRKEGQNVTLSCEQNLNHDAMYWYRQDPGQGLRLIYYSQIVNDFQKGDIAEGYSVSREKKESFPLTVTSAQKNPTAFYLCASTIREGGNQPQHFGDGTRLSIL.

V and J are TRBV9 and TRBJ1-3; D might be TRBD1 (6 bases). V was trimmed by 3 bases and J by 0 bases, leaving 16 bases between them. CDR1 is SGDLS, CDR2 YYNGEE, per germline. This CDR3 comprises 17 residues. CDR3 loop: CASSAGGGPGSGNTIYF. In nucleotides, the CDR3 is TGTGCCAGCAGCGCCGGGGGGGGCCCAGGCTCTGGAAACACCATATATTTT.